One and the same sample provided the 15 T cell receptor beta chains below, sequenced in a study of blood T cell repertoires in COVID-19. TCRdb's copy holds only in-frame clones and misses some; the assay was immunoSEQ multiplex PCR. The data show over 35,000 clones, 69% seen once. Specimen: peripheral blood. All receptors come from a man older than 75 with acute or convalescent COVID-19.

The V and J genes are TRBV6-2 or TRBV6-3 and TRBJ1-5; 7 nucleotides agree with TRBD1. Germline CDR1 and CDR2: MNHEY and SVGEGT. The V and J ends lost 6 bases and 7 bases, in that order; junction bases with no gene match: 6. The CDR3 is made up of 13 amino acids. CDR3 protein: CASSQGVRQPQHF. CDR3 coding DNA: TGTGCCAGCAGCCAGGGGGTACGCCAGCCCCAGCATTTT.

This clone showed up just once. The V and J genes are TRBV6-1 and TRBJ1-2; D is uncertain. The germline V gene encodes CDR1 MNHNS and CDR2 SASEGT. CDR3 length equals 13 residues. V lost 0 bases, J lost 5 bases, and 7 bases lay in between. CDR3 residues: CASSEAPVYGYTF. CDR3 in DNA: TGTGCCAGCAGTGAAGCCCCAGTGTATGGCTACACCTTC.

The chain uses TRBV2 and TRBJ2-1; 7 nucleotides align to TRBD1. The CDR3 contains 12 residues. J was trimmed by 6 bases and V by 6 bases; bases with no gene match: 2. Germline-derived CDR1 and CDR2 are SNHLY and FYNNEI. Here the CDR3 reads CASRAGGNEQFF. DNA for the CDR3: TGTGCCAGCAGGGCAGGGGGCAATGAGCAGTTCTTC.

This chain links TRBV9 with TRBJ2-3; unclear D gene. The V gene lost 1 base and the J gene lost 6 bases, with 18 bases spanning the gap. Germline CDR1 and CDR2: SGDLS and YYNGEE. The CDR3 length is 16 residues. The CDR3 is CASSVQSGLNGDTQYF. The DNA for the CDR3 is TGTGCCAGCAGCGTACAATCAGGTCTAAATGGGGATACGCAGTATTTT.

A few counts support this clone. This chain links TRBV7-6 with TRBJ2-1; D unclear. CDR3 length: 12 residues. Germline V lookup: CDR1 SGHVS, CDR2 FNYEAQ. V was shortened by 5 bases and J by 7 bases, with 9 bases between the two germline ends. The CDR3 sequence is CASSRSGNEQFF. CDR3 bases: TGTGCCAGCAGCCGGAGTGGGAATGAGCAGTTCTTC.

CDR3 in DNA: TGTGCCAGCAGCGGCCGGGACACCTACACCGGGGAGCTGTTTTTT. Amino acid sequence: CASSGRDTYTGELFF. The gene calls are TRBV5-8 and TRBJ2-2, with D maybe TRBD1 (6 bases). Germline CDR1 and CDR2: SGHTS and YDEGEE. V was pared by 4 bases and J by 3 bases, with 13 bases between. The CDR3 contains 15 residues. Complete variable domain (other parts from reference TRBV5-8 and TRBJ2-2): EAGVTQSPTHLIKTRGQQATLRCSPISGHTSVYWYQQALGLGLQFLLWYDEGEERNRGNFPPRFSGRQFPNYSSELNVNALELEDSALYLCASSGRDTYTGELFFGEGSRLTVL.

The gene calls are TRBV19 and TRBJ2-6; no clear D gene. Germline V gene sequence: CDR1 LNHDA, CDR2 SQIVND (reference sequence). Deletions cut 3 bases from V and 1 base from J, with 4 bases between. The length of the CDR3 is 14 residues. CDR3 DNA sequence: TGTGCCAGTAGTATTCTGTCTGGGGCCAACGTCCTGACTTTC. Translated: CASSILSGANVLTF.

The rearrangement joins TRBV19 to TRBJ1-2, with D perhaps matching TRBD1 (5 bases). Germline lookup yields CDR1 LNHDA and CDR2 SQIVND (reference sequence). This CDR3 contains 17 residues. V was shortened by 3 bases and J by 2 bases, with 19 bases between the two germline ends. The CDR3 loop is CASSMVQDRTTNYGYTF. CDR3 coding DNA: TGTGCCAGTAGTATGGTGCAAGACAGAACAACGAACTATGGCTACACCTTC.

The chain is built from TRBV3-1 (or the pseudogene TRBV3-2) and TRBJ2-2, with TRBD2 matching over 11 bases. The CDR3 contains 16 residues. Germline lookup yields CDR1 LGHDT and CDR2 YNNKEL (reference sequence). V gave up 1 base and J gave up 6 bases; unmatched junction bases: 4. As DNA, the CDR3 is TGTGCCAGCAGCCAAGTAGGGGGACTAGCGGCCGGGGAGCTGTTTTTT. Amino acids: CASSQVGGLAAGELFF.

This chain links TRBV30 with TRBJ1-2; possible D gene TRBD1, 5 bases. The length of the CDR3 is 12 residues. Per the germline V gene, CDR1 is GTSNPN and CDR2 is SVGIG (reference sequence). V lost 0 bases and J 7 bases, leaving 9 bases between the germline ends. This CDR3 is CAWSVWGTGYTF. The CDR3 DNA sequence: TGTGCCTGGAGTGTCTGGGGCACTGGCTACACCTTC.

The chain combines TRBV29-1 with TRBJ1-2; possible D gene TRBD1, 6 bases. The length of the CDR3 is 11 residues. The germline CDR1 and CDR2 sequences are SQVTM and ANQGSEA. Trimming shortened V by 4 bases and J by 6 bases, and 9 bases separated the two germline ends. Here the CDR3 reads CSVGAGDGYTF. CDR3 sequence (DNA): TGCAGCGTTGGGGCAGGGGATGGCTACACCTTC. Combining the CDR3 with reference TRBV29-1 and TRBJ1-2 gives the whole variable domain SAVISQKPSRDICQRGTSLTIQCQVDSQVTMMFWYRQQPGQSLTLIATANQGSEATYESGFVIDKFPISRPNLTFSTLTVSNMSPEDSSIYLCSVGAGDGYTFGSGTRLTVV.

This sequence joins TRBV3-1 (or the pseudogene TRBV3-2) and TRBJ2-5; D is perhaps TRBD1 (6 bases). Germline V gene sequence: CDR1 LGHDT, CDR2 YNNKEL (reference sequence). Between the trimmed V and J ends, which lost 0 bases and 5 bases, there was a span of 10 bases. The length of the CDR3 is 14 residues. The CDR3 spells CASSQDSRGETQYF. CDR3 coding DNA: TGTGCCAGCAGCCAAGATTCGAGGGGGGAGACCCAGTACTTC.

The table lists this clone with a few counts. CDR3 sequence: CASDRGLAYHNEQFF. CDR3 DNA sequence: TGTGCCAGTGACCGGGGACTAGCGTACCACAATGAGCAGTTCTTC. The genes are TRBV19 and TRBJ2-1, with 10 bases matching TRBD2. Unmatched junction bases numbered 9, after V lost 8 bases and J lost 5 bases. This CDR3 has 15 residues. The germline V gene encodes CDR1 LNHDA and CDR2 SQIVND (reference sequence).

This clone came up a few times. V is TRBV3-1 (or the pseudogene TRBV3-2) and J is TRBJ1-6; TRBD1 might be the D (6 bases). CDR1 LGHDT and CDR2 YNNKEL come from the germline V gene (reference sequence). Trimming left V 2 bases short and J 6 bases short, with 11 bases between. This CDR3 has 15 residues. The CDR3 is CASSQSQGGNSPLHF. CDR3 coding DNA: TGTGCCAGCAGCCAATCACAGGGTGGTAATTCACCCCTCCACTTT.

This clone has more than one count but fewer than ten. This specimen includes other DNA sequences encoding the same CDR3. The rearrangement uses TRBV30 and TRBJ1-3; unclear D gene. CDR3 length: 13 residues. V was trimmed by 5 bases and J by 3 bases, leaving 11 bases between them. Germline V gene sequence: CDR1 GTSNPN, CDR2 SVGIG (reference sequence). Here the CDR3 DNA reads TGTGCCTGGTCCAGAGGGAGTGGAAACACCATATATTTT. Translated: CAWSRGSGNTIYF.